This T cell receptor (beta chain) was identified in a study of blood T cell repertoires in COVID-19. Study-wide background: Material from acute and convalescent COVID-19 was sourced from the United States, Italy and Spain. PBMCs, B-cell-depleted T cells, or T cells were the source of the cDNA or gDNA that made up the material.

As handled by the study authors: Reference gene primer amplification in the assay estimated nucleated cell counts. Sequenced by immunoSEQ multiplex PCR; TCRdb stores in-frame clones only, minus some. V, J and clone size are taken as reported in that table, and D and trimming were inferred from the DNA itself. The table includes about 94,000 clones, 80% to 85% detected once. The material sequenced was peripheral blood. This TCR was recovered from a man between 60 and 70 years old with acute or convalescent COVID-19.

CDR3 loop: CASSLTNLPTGPNSPLHF. The CDR3 bases are TGTGCCAGTAGTCTAACAAACCTGCCGACAGGGCCAAATTCACCCCTCCACTTT. The rearrangement joins TRBV19 to TRBJ1-6; 7 nucleotides agree with TRBD1. Trimming removed 5 bases from V and 7 bases from J; junction bases left unmatched: 17. Per the germline V gene, CDR1 is LNHDA and CDR2 is SQIVND (reference sequence). There are 18 residues in the CDR3.